Listed here are 30 T cell receptor beta chains from one sample, sequenced in a study of T cells in Graves' hyperthyroidism and ophthalmopathy. The source material, RNA transcripts, was used to amplify TCR beta CDR3 regions. In the first-round RT-PCR of the TCR CDR3, the HTBI primer set was used. MiXCR, run by TCRdb on the multiplex PCR reads, gives a single entry per CDR3 protein. The sample contains approximately 630,000 distinct CDR3 sequences, around 15% of which appear only once. Sequenced sample: blood. All receptors come from a woman aged 25 to 39 with Graves' hyperthyroidism.

This clonotype was detected many times. This chain uses TRBV10-1 with TRBJ2-3; D gene uncertain. V lost 5 bases and J lost 0, with 9 bases in between. Per the germline V gene, CDR1 is WNHNN and CDR2 is SYGVQD (reference sequence). The CDR3 is made up of 14 amino acids. This chain's CDR3 is CASSRSSSTDTQYF. In nucleotides, the CDR3 is TGCGCCAGCAGTCGATCAAGCAGCACAGATACGCAGTATTTT.

This clonotype was picked up many times. V and J are TRBV28 and TRBJ2-7; D remains ambiguous. Germline values: CDR1 MDHEN, CDR2 SYDVKM. This CDR3 region has 16 residues. The V end lost 2 bases, the J end lost 3 bases, and 17 bases lay between the germline ends. As DNA, the CDR3 is TGTGCCAGCAGTTTAGGAAGTCGACCCGACCTCTACGAGCAGTACTTC. It yields the protein CASSLGSRPDLYEQYF.

V gene TRBV19 combines with J gene TRBJ1-1, with D possibly matching TRBD1 (6 bases). CDR1 and CDR2 (germline): LNHDA, SQIVND (reference sequence). Trimming cost V 8 bases and J 1 base, with 14 bases left between them. This CDR3 has 14 residues. The CDR3 spells CASETTGTNTEAFF. For the CDR3, the DNA is TGTGCCAGTGAAACTACAGGGACGAACACTGAAGCTTTCTTT. The full variable domain, completed using reference TRBV19 and TRBJ1-1, is DGGITQSPKYLFRKEGQNVTLSCEQNLNHDAMYWYRQDPGQGLRLIYYSQIVNDFQKGDIAEGYSVSREKKESFPLTVTSAQKNPTAFYLCASETTGTNTEAFFGQGTRLTVV.

Many counts were recorded for this clonotype. CDR3 coding DNA: TGTGCCAGCACCCAAAGCAGGTTGAACACTGAAGCTTTCTTT. Residues: CASTQSRLNTEAFF. V and J are TRBV27 and TRBJ1-1; no reliable D call. Germline V gives CDR1 MNHEY, CDR2 SMNVEV (reference sequence). This CDR3 comprises 14 residues. Trimming stripped 7 bases from V and 0 bases from J, with 12 bases between.

This clonotype was detected many times. The chain carries TRBV30 and TRBJ2-3; TRBD1 matches at 7 bases. Germline V lookup: CDR1 GTSNPN, CDR2 SVGIG (reference sequence). The CDR3 spans 16 residues. V shed 2 bases, J shed 2 bases, and the junction held 10 bases outside the gene matches. The CDR3 protein is CAWSLGGSRFTDTQYF. CDR3 sequence (DNA): TGTGCCTGGAGTTTAGGGGGCTCGAGATTCACAGATACGCAGTATTTT.

This clonotype was seen many times. The genes are TRBV11-2 and TRBJ2-1; a weak D match, TRBD2 (5 bases). This CDR3 has 13 amino acids. The ends were cut back, 11 bases at V and 0 bases at J, with 11 bases in the middle. Germline V gene data show CDR1 as SGHAT and CDR2 as FQNNGV. CDR3 in amino acids: CASGWSSYNEQFF. In nucleotides, the CDR3 is TGTGCCTCGGGGTGGAGCTCCTACAATGAGCAGTTCTTC.

This clonotype was seen a handful of times. The chain employs TRBV9 and TRBJ2-1; a weak D match, TRBD2 (6 bases). V was trimmed by 3 bases and J by 8 bases, leaving 15 bases between them. The germline gives CDR1 SGDLS, CDR2 YYNGEE. The CDR3 has 14 residues. CDR3 nucleotides: TGTGCCAGCAGCGGTAAGAGGGGAGGAGATGAGCAGTTCTTC. Its translation is CASSGKRGGDEQFF.

This clonotype occurred many times. This sequence joins TRBV6-2 or TRBV6-3 and TRBJ1-4; 8 positions match TRBD1. V dropped 0 bases and J dropped 0; count of bases not matched to a gene: 15. Germline V gene sequence: CDR1 MNHEY, CDR2 SVGEGT. The CDR3 runs to 21 residues. The CDR3 loop is CASSYSSLFKQGDATNEKLFF. The CDR3 region has the DNA TGTGCCAGCAGTTACTCGTCCTTGTTTAAACAGGGGGATGCAACTAATGAAAAACTGTTTTTT.

This clonotype has a count of ten or more. The chain links TRBV20-1 to TRBJ2-5; 8 bases agree with TRBD2. This CDR3 contains 16 residues. Looked up from germline, CDR1 is DFQATT and CDR2 is SNEGSKA (reference sequence). The V and J ends lost 5 bases and 1 base, in that order; junction bases with no gene match: 12. CDR3 sequence reads: CSAGRVAGGLQETQYF. The CDR3 DNA follows: TGCAGTGCTGGCAGGGTGGCGGGAGGACTCCAAGAGACCCAGTACTTC.

The V call is TRBV7-9, the J call TRBJ2-2, with a possible D match to TRBD2 (5 bases). V lost 6 bases and J lost 4, with 15 bases in between. CDR3 length equals 15 residues. The germline V gene has CDR1 SEHNR and CDR2 FQNEAQ (reference sequence). CDR3 bases: TGTGCCAGCAGTTCATCTCAAGGGAGCACCGGGGAGCTGTTTTTT. It is translated as CASSSSQGSTGELFF.

J is TRBJ2-7 and V is TRBV10-2, with 8 bases fitting TRBD1. Germline V gene data show CDR1 as WSHSY and CDR2 as SAAADI. This CDR3 is built from 15 residues. V dropped 0 bases and J dropped 5; count of bases not matched to a gene: 6. The CDR3: CASSESGTGQDEQYF. CDR3 DNA: TGCGCCAGCAGTGAGTCAGGGACAGGCCAGGACGAGCAGTACTTC.

This clonotype came up many times. This chain joins TRBV20-1 and TRBJ2-1, with 7 bases that match TRBD2. CDR3 length equals 14 residues. J gave up 6 bases and V 6 bases, and 11 bases lay outside the gene matches. Looked up from germline, CDR1 is DFQATT and CDR2 is SNEGSKA (reference sequence). Here the CDR3 reads CSASGGERFNEQFF. The DNA of the CDR3 is TGCAGTGCCAGTGGGGGGGAGCGATTCAATGAGCAGTTCTTC.

This clonotype came up many times. V is TRBV27 and J is TRBJ2-1; D not certain. The CDR3 has 11 residues. The ends were cut back, 5 bases at V and 5 bases at J, with 4 bases in the middle. CDR1 and CDR2 from the germline V gene are MNHEY and SMNVEV (reference sequence). The CDR3 reads CASSDNNEQFF. The CDR3 DNA is TGTGCCAGCAGTGACAACAATGAGCAGTTCTTC.

This clonotype has ten or more counts. The gene calls are TRBV6-1 and TRBJ2-2; D remains ambiguous. Trimming removed 6 bases at V and 7 bases at J, with 12 bases between. The CDR3 totals 13 residues. Germline loops: CDR1 MNHNS, CDR2 SASEGT. The CDR3 DNA reads TGTGCCAGCAGCACTCACACGGGCGGGGAGCTGTTTTTT. Translated: CASSTHTGGELFF.

A few counts support this clonotype. The V call is TRBV18, the J call TRBJ2-5; D unclear. This CDR3 has 17 amino acids. Germline lookup yields CDR1 KGHSH and CDR2 LQKENI. V was cut by 6 bases and J by 1 base, with 21 bases left in between. The CDR3 region has the DNA TGTGCCAGCTCTCCATTCGTTCCGGCGTCGTCCCAAGAGACCCAGTACTTC. This gives the protein CASSPFVPASSQETQYF. Combining the CDR3 with reference TRBV18 and TRBJ2-5 gives the whole variable domain NAGVMQNPRHLVRRRGQEARLRCSPMKGHSHVYWYRQLPEEGLKFMVYLQKENIIDESGMPKERFSAEFPKEGPSILRIQQVVRGDSAAYFCASSPFVPASSQETQYFGPGTRLLVL.

Ten or more counts support this clonotype. The chain joins TRBV6-1 to TRBJ1-2; 9 bases match TRBD1. With V trimmed by 4 bases and J by 4 bases, 7 bases remained unmatched. CDR3 size: 15 residues. CDR1 and CDR2 from the germline V gene are MNHNS and SASEGT. The CDR3 sequence: CASSGNRGHGYGYTF. In DNA form, the CDR3 reads TGTGCCAGCAGTGGAAACAGGGGGCACGGCTATGGCTACACCTTC.

This clonotype was recorded once. The rearrangement uses TRBV6-1 and TRBJ2-2, with D maybe TRBD1 (6 bases). Germline loops: CDR1 MNHNS, CDR2 SASEGT. CDR3 length: 15 residues. V was cut by 6 bases and J by 6 bases, with 17 bases left in between. CDR3 sequence (DNA): TGTGCCAGCAGGGGGGCGGGTGTCGGATCCGGGGAGCTGTTTTTT. Translating gives CASRGAGVGSGELFF.

This clonotype was seen once. A much larger clone differs by one base, so this may be a read error. The CDR3 is CSARGLDRAGGPIDEQFF. The CDR3 DNA follows: TGCAGTGCTAGAGGGTTGGACAGAGCGGGAGGGCCGATAGACGAGCAGTTCTTC. This chain joins TRBV20-1 and TRBJ2-1; 10 bases map to TRBD2. The CDR3 has 18 residues. Trimming at V came to 1 base and at J to 10 bases, leaving 19 bases not matched to a gene. Germline V gene lookup returns CDR1 DFQATT and CDR2 SNEGSKA (reference sequence).

This clonotype was counted between two and nine times. This chain links TRBV2 with TRBJ1-5, with D possibly TRBD1 on 6 matching bases. V lost 4 bases to trimming and J lost 7 bases, with 14 bases between them. CDR3 length equals 14 residues. In germline, CDR1 is SNHLY, CDR2 FYNNEI. This CDR3 reads CASSVLQGGQPQHF. CDR3 nucleotides: TGTGCCAGCAGTGTCTTACAGGGCGGCCAGCCCCAGCATTTT.

This clonotype was observed at least ten times. This sequence joins TRBV20-1 and TRBJ2-1; 12 bases are shared with TRBD2. Per germline, CDR1 DFQATT and CDR2 SNEGSKA (reference sequence). J gave up 0 bases and V 6 bases, and 6 bases lay outside the gene matches. The CDR3 length is 16 residues. The DNA of the CDR3 is TGCAGTGCCCGTACGACTAGCGGGAGCTCCTACAATGAGCAGTTCTTC. It specifies CSARTTSGSSYNEQFF.

The chain joins TRBV20-1 to TRBJ2-7; D uncertain. Germline V lookup: CDR1 DFQATT, CDR2 SNEGSKA (reference sequence). V lost 4 bases to trimming and J lost 0 bases, with 7 bases between them. The CDR3 has 12 amino acids. CDR3 coding DNA: TGCAGTGCTATCGACATCTCCTACGAGCAGTACTTC. It is translated as CSAIDISYEQYF.

The sample holds many counts of this clonotype. V usage is TRBV28 and J usage is TRBJ2-3; the D is unclear. The CDR3 length is 13 residues. With 3 bases removed from V and 4 bases from J, the gap between germline ends came to 8 bases. CDR1 MDHEN and CDR2 SYDVKM come from the germline V gene. The CDR3 loop is CASSFTAADTQYF. CDR3 nucleotides: TGTGCCAGCAGTTTCACGGCCGCAGATACGCAGTATTTT. The entire variable domain, with the rest obtained from reference TRBV28 and TRBJ2-3, is as follows: DVKVTQSSRYLVKRTGEKVFLECVQDMDHENMFWYRQDPGLGLRLIYFSYDVKMKEKGDIPEGYSVSREKKERFSLILESASTNQTSMYLCASSFTAADTQYFGPGTRLTVL.

This clonotype has ten or more counts. V usage is TRBV29-1 and J usage is TRBJ2-1; TRBD2 matches at 8 bases. From germline, CDR1 is SQVTM and CDR2 ANQGSEA. Losses at the gene ends were 5 bases for V and 6 bases for J; bases not matched to a gene: 6. The CDR3 totals 13 residues. The CDR3 bases are TGCAGCGTTTCTGGCGGGAGGATCAATGAGCAGTTCTTC. Translated: CSVSGGRINEQFF.

About this clonotype: A much larger clone lies one base from this, so it may be a read error. The chain combines TRBV2 with TRBJ2-7, with unresolved D. CDR3 length equals 12 residues. In germline, CDR1 is SNHLY, CDR2 FYNNEI. The CDR3 DNA is TGTGCCAGCATCGCCCCTCAGTACGACCAGTACTTC. Its protein is CASIAPQYDQYF.

Many counts were recorded for this clonotype. The chain is built from TRBV6-2 or TRBV6-3 and TRBJ2-7; 9 bases match TRBD1. Germline CDR1 MNHEY, CDR2 SVGEGT. The CDR3 totals 15 residues. The V segment lost 2 bases and the J segment 1 base; nucleotides outside the gene matches: 3. The CDR3 region has the DNA TGTGCCAGCAGTTACCCCGGGACAGGGTCCTACGAGCAGTACTTC. It translates to CASSYPGTGSYEQYF.

The chain uses TRBV30 and TRBJ1-3; D gene uncertain. The length of the CDR3 is 12 residues. V shed 5 bases and J shed 0 bases, with 5 bases lying between them. Germline V CDR1 and CDR2: GTSNPN, SVGIG (reference sequence). In DNA form, the CDR3 reads TGTGCCTGGGACACCTCTGGAAACACCATATATTTT. Protein: CAWDTSGNTIYF.

The rearrangement uses TRBV15 and TRBJ1-3; D not certain. This CDR3 is built from 15 residues. V was shortened by 1 base and J by 3 bases, with 10 bases between the two germline ends. The V gene's germline CDR1 is LNHNV and CDR2 YYDKDF (reference sequence). DNA of the CDR3: TGTGCCACCAGCAGAGGAGGCGGGGATGGAAACACCATATATTTT. It translates to CATSRGGGDGNTIYF.

This clonotype turned up a few times. This chain connects TRBV9 to TRBJ1-1; D is unclear. CDR1 SGDLS and CDR2 YYNGEE come from the germline V gene. The V gene lost 0 bases and the J gene lost 7 bases, with 10 bases spanning the gap. The CDR3 is made up of 13 amino acids. In DNA form, the CDR3 reads TGTGCCAGCAGCGTAGGACCGGACGGTGAAGCTTTCTTT. This sequence encodes CASSVGPDGEAFF.

This chain joins TRBV6-1 and TRBJ1-2; a possible D gene is TRBD1 (5 bases). This CDR3 has 14 residues. CDR1 MNHNS and CDR2 SASEGT come from the germline V gene. V was cut by 5 bases and J by 7 bases, with 17 bases left in between. The CDR3, as DNA: TGTGCCAGCAGTTCGCCTACCTCCAGGGCTGGCTACACCTTC. Its protein product is CASSSPTSRAGYTF.

The chain joins TRBV6-1 to TRBJ1-5; D unresolved. Germline CDR1 reads MNHNS; CDR2 reads SASEGT. V gave up 2 bases and J gave up 4 bases, with 6 bases separating them. The CDR3 loop spans 13 amino acids. CDR3 DNA sequence: TGTGCCAGCAGTGAAATGCTGAATCAGCCCCAGCATTTT. Protein sequence: CASSEMLNQPQHF.